These T cell receptor beta chains were read from a single sample in a study of beta chain features in type 1 diabetes. Clones were read by immunoSEQ multiplex PCR, and TCRdb kept only the in-frame ones, dropping some. The table includes about 140,000 clones, 6.9% detected once. Sample: central memory CD4+ T cells from blood. The source is a woman aged 30 to 39 in good health. The CDR3 runs from the conserved cysteine through the conserved F or W. D genes are given only for firm matches. Not every row has a clone size; where given, it reads once, few, many or a size class.

V,size,J,D,CDR3,DNA
TRBV19,few,TRBJ2-4,.,CASSPRVGIQYF,TGTGCCAGTAGTCCCAGGGTGGGCATTCAGTACTTC
TRBV4-1,.,TRBJ2-3,TRBD2,CASSQDMPGLAGARGTQYF,TGCGCCAGCAGCCAAGACATGCCGGGACTAGCGGGAGCCCGGGGTACGCAGTATTTT
TRBV7-3,.,TRBJ2-1,TRBD2,CASSLTGGDHNEQFF,TGTGCCAGCAGCTTAACGGGGGGGGATCACAATGAGCAGTTCTTC
TRBV19,few,TRBJ1-5,TRBD1,CASTRGADQPQHF,TGTGCCAGTACCAGGGGGGCAGATCAGCCCCAGCATTTT
TRBV15,.,TRBJ2-7,.,CATSRDPGFGYEQYF,TGTGCCACCAGCAGAGATCCAGGGTTCGGCTACGAGCAGTACTTC
TRBV6-1,few,TRBJ2-2,.,CASSEQGRTGELFF,TGTGCCAGCAGTGAACAGGGTCGGACCGGGGAGCTGTTTTTT
TRBV29-1,few,TRBJ1-1,TRBD1,CSVEDQGAGITEAFF,TGCAGCGTTGAAGATCAGGGGGCAGGTATCACTGAAGCTTTCTTT
TRBV29-1,few,TRBJ1-4,TRBD1,CSVANRAGGEKLFF,TGCAGCGTGGCAAACAGGGCAGGGGGAGAAAAACTGTTTTTT
TRBV2,few,TRBJ2-1,TRBD1,CASERTGGSYNEQFF,TGTGCCAGCGAGAGAACAGGGGGCAGCTACAATGAGCAGTTCTTC
TRBV5-1,few,TRBJ2-1,.,CASSLEGAGYNEQFF,TGCGCCAGCAGCTTGGAAGGGGCAGGGTACAATGAGCAGTTCTTC
TRBV9,few,TRBJ2-7,.,CASSVGESSSYEQYF,TGTGCCAGCAGCGTAGGGGAGAGCAGCTCCTACGAGCAGTACTTC
TRBV6-1,few,TRBJ2-7,.,CASSFIDSVYEQYF,TGTGCCAGCAGTTTCATCGACAGCGTCTACGAGCAGTACTTC
TRBV7-2,.,TRBJ1-4,.,CASSGLWTSEKLFF,TGTGCCAGCAGCGGTCTGTGGACTTCTGAAAAACTGTTTTTT
TRBV19,many,TRBJ1-5,TRBD1,CASTTTGGSNQPQHF,TGTGCCAGTACAACGACAGGGGGAAGCAATCAGCCCCAGCATTTT
TRBV19,.,TRBJ2-1,TRBD2,CASSSRPYGTSGRNEQFF,TGTGCCAGTAGTTCACGACCGTATGGGACTAGCGGGAGAAATGAGCAGTTCTTC
TRBV5-6,.,TRBJ2-7,.,CASKSPGEQYF,TGTGCCAGCAAGTCGCCGGGGGAGCAGTACTTC
TRBV30,few,TRBJ1-2,.,CAWIPMGRGNYGYTF,TGTGCCTGGATCCCGATGGGGAGGGGGAACTATGGCTACACCTTC
TRBV21-1,few,TRBJ1-3,.,CASSNRDRSGNTIYF,TGTGCCAGCAGCAACCGGGACAGGAGTGGAAACACCATATATTTT
TRBV6-4,few,TRBJ1-1,.,CASSETGKTEAFF,TGTGCCAGCAGTGAAACAGGGAAGACTGAAGCTTTCTTT
TRBV4-2,.,TRBJ1-5,TRBD1,CASSLGTDNQPQHF,TGTGCCAGCAGCCTCGGGACAGATAATCAGCCCCAGCATTTT
TRBV30,.,TRBJ2-3,TRBD2,CAWSSGGGSGADTQYF,TGTGCCTGGAGTTCGGGTGGCGGGAGTGGGGCAGATACGCAGTATTTT
TRBV5-1,once,TRBJ2-7,TRBD2,CASSLLAGNDEQYF,TGCGCCAGCAGCTTGCTAGCGGGAAACGACGAGCAGTACTTC
TRBV4-2,few,TRBJ2-1,.,CASSPPSSYNEQFF,TGTGCCAGCAGCCCGCCTAGCAGCTACAATGAGCAGTTCTTC
TRBV7-2,.,TRBJ1-3,.,CASSLTASGNTIYF,TGTGCCAGCAGCCTCACTGCCTCTGGAAACACCATATATTTT
TRBV5-6,few,TRBJ2-7,TRBD2,CASSLLLAGVEQYF,TGTGCCAGCAGCTTGTTACTAGCGGGAGTCGAGCAGTACTTC
TRBV28,few,TRBJ1-2,TRBD1,CASSAKTGYEDYGYTF,TGTGCCAGCAGTGCGAAGACAGGGTATGAGGACTATGGCTACACCTTC
TRBV5-1,few,TRBJ2-7,TRBD2,CASSLVVAGGEQYF,TGCGCCAGCAGCTTGGTCGTAGCGGGAGGCGAGCAGTACTTC
TRBV4-2,.,TRBJ2-7,TRBD1,CASSQEGGPGQGTYEQYF,TGTGCCAGCAGCCAAGAAGGGGGCCCCGGACAGGGGACCTACGAGCAGTACTTC
TRBV28,.,TRBJ2-1,TRBD2,CASTLISGSPYNEQFF,TGTGCCAGCACCCTCATTAGCGGGAGCCCCTACAATGAGCAGTTCTTC